A single sample gave rise to the 18 T cell receptor beta chains below, sequenced in a study of CD8+ T cells in alopecia areata. Extracted RNA was reverse transcribed, and the resulting cDNA served as sequencing template. Clones were read by immunoSEQ multiplex PCR, and TCRdb kept only the in-frame ones, dropping some. The repertoire holds roughly 180,000 clones, with around 56% as singletons. The treatment denotes: oral pan-JAK inhibitor, 5-10 mg twice daily. The material was CD4+ T cells sorted from blood, obtained at week 4, from a patient treated with tofacitinib. The source is a human donor with alopecia areata.

The rearrangement joins TRBV5-4 to TRBJ2-7; D is unresolved. Germline lookup yields CDR1 SGHNT and CDR2 YYREEE (reference sequence). CDR3 length equals 14 residues. V shed 5 bases and J shed 1 base, with 13 bases lying between them. This chain's CDR3 is CASRMGRGSYEQYF. Written as DNA, the CDR3 is TGTGCCAGCAGGATGGGTCGCGGTTCCTACGAGCAGTACTTC.

J is TRBJ1-5 and V is TRBV15; 7 nucleotides agree with TRBD1. CDR3 length: 17 amino acids. V lost 0 bases, J lost 6 bases, and 11 bases stayed unmatched. Germline V gives CDR1 LNHNV, CDR2 YYDKDF (reference sequence). CDR3 in DNA: TGTGCCACCAGCAGAGATCGGGGCGACAGGGTAGTTCAGCCCCAGCATTTT. Translation gives CATSRDRGDRVVQPQHF.

This clone has a handful of counts. The CDR3 here is CASSLESGMHYGYTF. The CDR3 DNA reads as TGTGCCAGCAGCTTAGAGAGCGGGATGCACTATGGCTACACCTTC. The V gene is TRBV11-1, the J gene TRBJ1-2; D uncertain. The CDR3 loop spans 15 amino acids. Trimming took off 1 base at V and 3 bases at J, with 12 bases between the two ends. Germline V gene data show CDR1 as SGHAT and CDR2 as FQDESV (reference sequence).

The genes are TRBV30 and TRBJ2-7; TRBD1 matches at 7 bases. The germline V gene encodes CDR1 GTSNPN and CDR2 SVGIG (reference sequence). J lost 5 bases, V lost 5 bases, and 15 bases had no gene match. The CDR3 consists of 15 residues. This chain's CDR3 is CAWGTRQGKPHEQYF. The CDR3 DNA follows: TGTGCCTGGGGAACCCGACAGGGAAAGCCACACGAGCAGTACTTC.

This rearrangement joins TRBV4-1 to TRBJ1-2; TRBD1 is a possible D gene (6 bases). Deletions cut 4 bases from V and 4 bases from J, with 13 bases between. From germline, CDR1 is MGHRA and CDR2 YSYEKL. The CDR3 runs 14 residues. In nucleotides, the CDR3 is TGCGCCAGCAGCCCGCCGACAGGAACCTATGGCTACACCTTC. It translates to CASSPPTGTYGYTF.

The V gene is TRBV11-2, the J gene TRBJ1-6, with TRBD1 identical over 7 bases. Per the germline V gene, CDR1 is SGHAT and CDR2 is FQNNGV. V was pared by 11 bases and J by 6 bases, with 10 bases of the junction left unmatched. The CDR3 sequence is 14 residues long. This chain's CDR3 is CAAGPGTANSPLHF. CDR3 nucleotide sequence: TGTGCCGCGGGACCGGGGACAGCTAATTCACCCCTCCACTTT. Combining the CDR3 with reference TRBV11-2 and TRBJ1-6 gives the whole variable domain EAGVAQSPRYKIIEKRQSVAFWCNPISGHATLYWYQQILGQGPKLLIQFQNNGVVDDSQLPKDRFSAERLKGVDSTLKIQPAKLEDSAVYLCAAGPGTANSPLHFGNGTRLTVT.

The CDR3 bases are TGCAGCGCCGTAAGAACTGGAAACACCATATATTTT. Protein sequence: CSAVRTGNTIYF. The genes are TRBV29-1 and TRBJ1-3; D is uncertain. The CDR3 totals 12 residues. The germline V and J ends were trimmed by 7 bases and 2 bases, with 9 bases remaining between them. Per germline, CDR1 SQVTM and CDR2 ANQGSEA.

V is TRBV15 and J is TRBJ2-3; 8 bases line up with TRBD1. V lost 6 bases and J lost 4; bases outside the gene matches: 9. This CDR3 contains 15 residues. In germline, CDR1 is LNHNV, CDR2 YYDKDF (reference sequence). CDR3 bases: TGTGCCACCAGTCGACGTCCAGGGGGCGCAGATACGCAGTATTTT. This sequence encodes CATSRRPGGADTQYF.

This chain connects TRBV18 to TRBJ2-1; D is unresolved. The germline gives CDR1 KGHSH, CDR2 LQKENI. The ends were cut back, 1 base at V and 6 bases at J, with 13 bases in the middle. CDR3 length: 15 residues. CDR3 sequence reads: CASSPLFGVGNEQFF. CDR3 in DNA: TGTGCCAGCTCACCACTCTTTGGGGTCGGCAATGAGCAGTTCTTC.

The gene calls are TRBV29-1 and TRBJ1-6, with TRBD1 matching 10 bases. V was pared by 6 bases and J by 9 bases, with 2 bases of the junction left unmatched. This CDR3 spans 12 amino acids. The germline gives CDR1 SQVTM, CDR2 ANQGSEA. CDR3 amino acids: CSVRQGASPLHF. The DNA for the CDR3 is TGCAGCGTCCGACAGGGGGCTTCACCCCTCCACTTT.

The V call is TRBV2, the J call TRBJ2-7; the D is unclear. The germline V gene encodes CDR1 SNHLY and CDR2 FYNNEI. V lost 7 bases and J 0 bases, leaving 13 bases between the germline ends. The CDR3 has 14 residues. The CDR3 sequence: CASTNRHYSYEQYF. DNA of the CDR3: TGTGCCAGCACCAACAGACATTACTCCTACGAGCAGTACTTC.

The gene calls are TRBV18 and TRBJ2-3; no clear D. Trimming cost V 3 bases and J 6 bases, with 7 bases left between them. The CDR3 sequence is 12 residues long. Looked up from germline, CDR1 is KGHSH and CDR2 is LQKENI. The CDR3 nucleotides read TGTGCCAGCTCACCCAACGCGGATACGCAGTATTTT. Encoded protein: CASSPNADTQYF.

Only a few counts were recorded for this clone. The J gene is TRBJ2-2, the V gene TRBV5-1; the match to TRBD1 covers 10 bases. After removal of 4 bases from V and 5 bases from J, the junction contained 8 bases not matched to a gene. The length of the CDR3 is 16 residues. Germline CDR1 SGHRS, CDR2 YFSETQ. This CDR3 is CASSPRGQGVTGELFF. The CDR3 DNA sequence: TGCGCCAGCAGCCCCCGAGGACAGGGGGTTACCGGGGAGCTGTTTTTT.

This clone has only a few counts. This chain uses TRBV7-9 with TRBJ2-5; D may be TRBD1 (7 bases). The germline gives CDR1 SEHNR, CDR2 FQNEAQ (reference sequence). The CDR3 runs to 15 residues. Trimming cost V 4 bases and J 5 bases, with 17 bases left between them. The CDR3 loop is CASSSGGGTGETQYF. The CDR3 bases are TGTGCCAGCAGCTCTGGAGGGGGCACTGGGGAGACCCAGTACTTC.

A single count supports this clone. The rearrangement joins TRBV30 to TRBJ2-2; possibly TRBD2 for D (7 bases). The V end was cut by 2 bases, the J end by 1 base, with 14 bases between. Germline CDR1 reads GTSNPN; CDR2 reads SVGIG (reference sequence). This CDR3 spans 16 amino acids. The CDR3 spells CAWSLRGGLNTGELFF. Written as DNA, the CDR3 is TGTGCCTGGAGTCTTAGGGGGGGCTTGAACACCGGGGAGCTGTTTTTT.

Comments on this clone: Other nucleotide sequences in the sample specify the same CDR3. The rearrangement uses TRBV10-3 and TRBJ2-5; D tentatively reads TRBD1 or TRBD2 (6 bases each). The CDR3 is 13 residues long. The V end was cut by 4 bases, the J end by 2 bases, with 8 bases between. Germline CDR1 ENHRY, CDR2 SYGVKD. DNA for the CDR3: TGTGCCATCAGTGGGGGGGCACAAGAGACCCAGTACTTC. Its protein is CAISGGAQETQYF.

This chain uses TRBV2 with TRBJ2-7; 7 bases fit TRBD1. The trim removed 3 bases at V and 0 bases at J, leaving 2 bases unmatched. The CDR3 spans 14 residues. Germline CDR1 SNHLY, CDR2 FYNNEI. CDR3: CASSDRDSSYEQYF. CDR3 coding DNA: TGTGCCAGCAGTGATCGGGACAGCTCCTACGAGCAGTACTTC.

The chain couples TRBV7-2 to TRBJ1-2, with 8 bases aligning to TRBD1. CDR3 length: 14 amino acids. Germline CDR1 SGHTA, CDR2 FQGNSA. The V and J ends lost 4 bases and 2 bases, in that order; junction bases with no gene match: 3. This CDR3 reads CASSYGQGNYGYTF. For the CDR3, the DNA is TGTGCCAGCAGCTATGGACAGGGAAACTATGGCTACACCTTC.